This T cell receptor beta chain came from a study of cytomegalovirus exposure and HLA in healthy donors. The CDR3 has 15 residues. Germline V gene data show CDR1 as MNHNS and CDR2 as SASEGT. The J segment lost 0 bases and the V segment lost 6 bases, leaving 5 bases of the junction unmatched. This PCR relied on a set of 60 Vbeta primers and 13 Jbeta primers. Sequencing was performed with immunoSEQ multiplex PCR; in TCRdb, only in-frame clones are kept and a portion is missing. The table records about 140,000 clones, just under 80% of them present only once. General observations from the study: Trimming of TCR beta V- and J-genes showed a link, identified in a later analysis, to a missense DCLRE1C variant. About 87% or about 30% of the time was how often most TCR beta V segments were productive, according to an earlier analysis.

Of note for this clone: Its matching antigen is unknown.

Material for sequencing was PBMCs. This TCR was sampled from a man aged 30-40 years in good health. The J gene is TRBJ2-4, the V gene TRBV6-1, with 7 bases aligning to TRBD1. The CDR3 spells CASRGTELAKNIQYF. The CDR3 DNA sequence: TGTGCCAGCAGGGGGACAGAACTAGCCAAAAACATTCAGTACTTC.